This T cell receptor beta chain was recorded in a study of T cells after yellow fever vaccination. About the study: Fractions of low cell number were prepared using SMART-Seq v4 Ultra Low Input.

On this clonotype: Its cognate antigen is unknown.

Germline V gene sequence: CDR1 SGHTA, CDR2 FQGNSA. The ends were cut back, 1 base at V and 1 base at J, with 8 bases in the middle. The CDR3 runs to 14 residues. Using its own MiXCR run on the 5' RACE reads, TCRdb lists one record per CDR3 protein. This sample has just under 600,000 distinct CDR3 sequences, with approximately 13% found just once. Overall study findings and caveats: At under 98% for CD4 and about 88% for CD8, most primary-vaccination clones showed up again after the booster. Some clonotypes, a small share, were shared between CD4 and CD8 compartments. There was a possibility that FACS-sorted repertoires contained abundant clonotypes contaminating from the bulk population.

The sequenced sample was PBMCs, obtained on the day of the yellow fever booster vaccination. V usage is TRBV7-2 and J usage is TRBJ2-7; D gene ambiguous. The sequence was obtained from a man aged 30 to 39 who received the YFV17D yellow fever vaccine. CDR3 protein: CASSLGSASYEQYF. In DNA, the CDR3 is TGTGCCAGCAGCTTAGGGTCAGCATCCTACGAGCAGTACTTC.